This T cell receptor (beta chain) emerged from a study of early T cells in non-severe SARS-CoV-2 infection (TCRdb year 2021). Describing the broader study: Bulk RNA from unsorted whole blood was used for TCR sequencing, so alpha and beta chains could not be paired.

Libraries were constructed by 5' RACE. These reads were obtained on a NextSeq 500. The TCR library protocol attached unique molecular identifiers to individual cDNA molecules to correct for sequencing error and PCR bias. Both TCR alpha and beta chains were sequenced, and tight co-correlation was observed between alpha and beta sequence abundances in each sample. In the paper's pipeline: Decombinator V4 was used to annotate the V gene, J gene and CDR3 of the TCR sequences. Expanded TCRs were defined as changing significantly between any two time points under a Poisson model with p below 0.0001. TCR abundances were normalised to the total number of TCRs sequenced in each sample and reported as counts per million. TRAV1-2 paired with TRAJ12, TRAJ20 or TRAJ33 defined MAIT TCRs, while TRAV10 paired with TRAJ18 defined iNKT TCRs. VDJdb, accessed on 1 November 2021, was searched for TCRs annotated for CMV, EBV and SARS-CoV-2, and TCRs annotated for more than one antigen were excluded. TCRdb took the public reads, trimmed them with fastp at Q25, ran MiXCR for clone calling and kept in-frame beta chains. Rows are unified per CDR3 protein, each entry keeping the most common DNA and genes. These V and J calls originate from TCRdb's pipeline instead of the authors' own analysis. The sample data list roughly 53,000 distinct CDR3 sequences, and 7% to 10% of these were observed just once. Under 25% of the sample lies in the top ten.

A case-control design nested within a healthcare worker cohort in London, UK, was used, with weekly nasopharyngeal swab PCR tests and blood sampling performed. Healthcare workers were recruited between 23 and 31 March 2020, during the week of the UK lockdown, and were followed weekly for up to about 15 weeks. Study-wide findings and limitations: Matching against VDJdb was skewed toward anti-spike CD8 responses, likely underestimated virus-specific expansions, and missed private and CD4 specificities.

Concerning this clonotype: Its antigen is still unknown. There are no base qualities to consult, and no much larger clone falls within one base.

The V and J ends are trimmed by 2 bases and 1 base, leaving 11 bases between them. The CDR3 numbers 14 residues from cysteine through phenylalanine. The kept DNA is CDR3 alone, 42 bases in frame from the first base. From a lookup of the germline V gene (reference sequence), CDR1 and CDR2 are DFQATT and SNEGSKA. Sequencing used whole blood. The receptor was derived from an adult who was a healthcare worker with PCR-confirmed SARS-CoV-2 infection or an uninfected control (not recorded which). The chain links TRBV20-1 with TRBJ1-1; a weak D assignment points to TRBD1 (6 bases agree). The DNA reads TGCAGTGCTAGATCGCCACAGGGGAACACTGAAGCTTTCTTT. This gives the protein CSARSPQGNTEAFF.